This T cell receptor (beta chain) comes out of a study of technical replicates of blood from a few donors. This CDR3 region has 18 residues. Trimming removed 5 bases from V and 0 bases from J; junction bases left unmatched: 7. The germline V gene has CDR1 SGHVS and CDR2 FQNEAQ. Method: immunoSEQ multiplex PCR; TCRdb's copy keeps in-frame clones and lacks some. The table lists about 79,000 clones, approximately 92% of them singletons, with about 0.4% in the top ten. The rearrangement uses TRBV7-8 and TRBJ2-7; 16 nucleotides line up with TRBD2. The sequencing input was T cells isolated from PBMCs. This clonotype originated in a human donor in good health. Some clones in this sample may be carry-over from other donors' samples. For the CDR3, the DNA is TGTGCCAGCAGCCCGGGACTAGCGGGAGGGCCTTTCTCCTACGAGCAGTACTTC. It codes for CASSPGLAGGPFSYEQYF.